A selection of T cell receptor beta chains follows, all from one sample in a study of blood T cells in healthy people across ages. MiXCR, run by TCRdb on the 5' RACE reads, gives a single entry per CDR3 protein. The data contain roughly 2 million distinct CDR3 sequences, roughly 50% of them singletons. The sequenced sample consisted of blood. These receptors were collected from a woman between 35 and 50 years old in good health. Each CDR3 is given with its conserved first and last residue. The order of the fields is D gene, clone size, J gene, V gene, CDR3 DNA, CDR3 protein. The D gene is left open where the match is weak. Some rows have no size entry. The others give once, few or many, or a class for an expanded clone.

d_call: -; clone_size: few; j_call: TRBJ2-3; v_call: TRBV29-1; cdr3_nt: TGCAGCGTTGTCCGCACAGATACGCAGTATTTT; cdr3_aa: CSVVRTDTQYF
d_call: -; clone_size: few; j_call: TRBJ1-4; v_call: TRBV3-1; cdr3_nt: TGTGCCAGCAGCCATAGGGGGGCGAGTGAAAAACTGTTTTTT; cdr3_aa: CASSHRGASEKLFF
d_call: TRBD1; clone_size: -; j_call: TRBJ2-2; v_call: TRBV28; cdr3_nt: TGTGCCAGCACTGTCACAGGGGAAACCGGGGAGCTGTTTTTT; cdr3_aa: CASTVTGETGELFF
d_call: TRBD1; clone_size: -; j_call: TRBJ1-2; v_call: TRBV6-5; cdr3_nt: TGTGCCAGCAGTCACAACAGGGGGAACGATGGCTACACCTTC; cdr3_aa: CASSHNRGNDGYTF
d_call: -; clone_size: -; j_call: TRBJ1-4; v_call: TRBV2; cdr3_nt: TGTGCCAGCAGAGGGACGGCCGAAAACGAAAAACTGTTTTTT; cdr3_aa: CASRGTAENEKLFF
d_call: -; clone_size: few; j_call: TRBJ2-3; v_call: TRBV28; cdr3_nt: TGTGCCAGCAGTTTACAGGCGCACACAGATACGCAGTATTTT; cdr3_aa: CASSLQAHTDTQYF
d_call: -; clone_size: -; j_call: TRBJ1-2; v_call: TRBV4-2; cdr3_nt: TGTGCCAGCAGCCAAGGGACGAACTATGGCTACATCTTC; cdr3_aa: CASSQGTNYGYIF
d_call: -; clone_size: few; j_call: TRBJ2-5; v_call: TRBV27; cdr3_nt: TGTGCCAGCAGTTTATATTCCATTCCTGCCTCGGTTGAGCAGTACTTC; cdr3_aa: CASSLYSIPASVEQYF
d_call: -; clone_size: -; j_call: TRBJ2-7; v_call: TRBV12-3/TRBV12-4; cdr3_nt: TGTGCCAGCAGTTTAAGCTGGGGATACGAGCAGTACTTC; cdr3_aa: CASSLSWGYEQYF
d_call: -; clone_size: -; j_call: TRBJ2-1; v_call: TRBV7-8; cdr3_nt: TGTGCCAGCAGCTTAGTGGGTAAGGTGGGCAATGAGCAGTTCTTC; cdr3_aa: CASSLVGKVGNEQFF
d_call: -; clone_size: -; j_call: TRBJ2-7; v_call: TRBV10-3; cdr3_nt: TGTGCCATCAGTGAGTCGAATTCCGGGGGTAGCACCTACGAGCAGTACTTC; cdr3_aa: CAISESNSGGSTYEQYF
d_call: TRBD1; clone_size: few; j_call: TRBJ2-5; v_call: TRBV29-1; cdr3_nt: TGCAGCGTTGGGGGGGGACAGGGTCAAGAGACCCAGTACTTC; cdr3_aa: CSVGGGQGQETQYF
d_call: -; clone_size: -; j_call: TRBJ1-1; v_call: TRBV9; cdr3_nt: TGTGCCAGCAGCGTATACTTCGCCCCCCGGGACACTGAAGCTTTCTTT; cdr3_aa: CASSVYFAPRDTEAFF
d_call: -; clone_size: few; j_call: TRBJ2-7; v_call: TRBV29-1; cdr3_nt: TGCAGCGTCATCCCGGGACTTCTGTACTTC; cdr3_aa: CSVIPGLLYF
d_call: -; clone_size: -; j_call: TRBJ1-2; v_call: TRBV2; cdr3_nt: TGTGCCAGCAGTGCACCGGAGGGCGGCTATGGCTACACCTTC; cdr3_aa: CASSAPEGGYGYTF
d_call: -; clone_size: -; j_call: TRBJ2-7; v_call: TRBV2; cdr3_nt: TGTGCCAGCAGTGAAGGGAAGGGGCCCTCCTACGAGCAGTACTTC; cdr3_aa: CASSEGKGPSYEQYF
d_call: -; clone_size: -; j_call: TRBJ1-2; v_call: TRBV5-6; cdr3_nt: TGTGCCAGCAGCTTGACTTCTGGGGGGAACTATGGCTACACCTTC; cdr3_aa: CASSLTSGGNYGYTF
d_call: TRBD2; clone_size: -; j_call: TRBJ2-1; v_call: TRBV6-2/TRBV6-3; cdr3_nt: TGTGCCAGCAGTTCCAGGACTAGCGGGGGGGCGGGCAATGAGCAGTTCTTC; cdr3_aa: CASSSRTSGGAGNEQFF
d_call: -; clone_size: -; j_call: TRBJ1-5; v_call: TRBV29-1; cdr3_nt: TGCAGCGTTGAAGAGGGGGATGGGCAGCCCCAGCATTTT; cdr3_aa: CSVEEGDGQPQHF
d_call: -; clone_size: -; j_call: TRBJ1-1; v_call: TRBV29-1; cdr3_nt: TGCAGCGTTAAGGGAACCTTGAACACTGAAGCTTTCTTT; cdr3_aa: CSVKGTLNTEAFF
d_call: TRBD2; clone_size: -; j_call: TRBJ2-5; v_call: TRBV3-1; cdr3_nt: TGTGCCAGCAGCCCCAGGCGGGGGATAGAGACCCAGTACTTC; cdr3_aa: CASSPRRGIETQYF
d_call: TRBD1; clone_size: -; j_call: TRBJ1-2; v_call: TRBV10-3; cdr3_nt: TGTGCCGTCCGACAGGGCGACAGTCACTATGGCTACACCTTC; cdr3_aa: CAVRQGDSHYGYTF
d_call: -; clone_size: -; j_call: TRBJ1-5; v_call: TRBV7-9; cdr3_nt: TGTGCCAGCAGCCGCCCTGCACCTAGCAATCAGCCCCAGCATTTT; cdr3_aa: CASSRPAPSNQPQHF
d_call: TRBD2; clone_size: few; j_call: TRBJ2-3; v_call: TRBV6-2/TRBV6-3; cdr3_nt: TGTGCCAGCAGTTACTCGACCGGGGCGGGGGTCACAGATACGCAGTATTTT; cdr3_aa: CASSYSTGAGVTDTQYF
d_call: TRBD1; clone_size: -; j_call: TRBJ2-7; v_call: TRBV25-1; cdr3_nt: TGTGCCAGCGGCTCGGCAGGGGGATCCTACGAGCAGTACTTC; cdr3_aa: CASGSAGGSYEQYF
d_call: TRBD2; clone_size: -; j_call: TRBJ2-7; v_call: TRBV7-2; cdr3_nt: TGTGCCAGCAGCTTAGTATCTAGCGGGGGCTGCGAGCAGTACTTC; cdr3_aa: CASSLVSSGGCEQYF
d_call: -; clone_size: -; j_call: TRBJ1-1; v_call: TRBV5-1; cdr3_nt: TGCGCCAGCAGCACTGACACCCTGAACACTGAAGCTTTCTTT; cdr3_aa: CASSTDTLNTEAFF